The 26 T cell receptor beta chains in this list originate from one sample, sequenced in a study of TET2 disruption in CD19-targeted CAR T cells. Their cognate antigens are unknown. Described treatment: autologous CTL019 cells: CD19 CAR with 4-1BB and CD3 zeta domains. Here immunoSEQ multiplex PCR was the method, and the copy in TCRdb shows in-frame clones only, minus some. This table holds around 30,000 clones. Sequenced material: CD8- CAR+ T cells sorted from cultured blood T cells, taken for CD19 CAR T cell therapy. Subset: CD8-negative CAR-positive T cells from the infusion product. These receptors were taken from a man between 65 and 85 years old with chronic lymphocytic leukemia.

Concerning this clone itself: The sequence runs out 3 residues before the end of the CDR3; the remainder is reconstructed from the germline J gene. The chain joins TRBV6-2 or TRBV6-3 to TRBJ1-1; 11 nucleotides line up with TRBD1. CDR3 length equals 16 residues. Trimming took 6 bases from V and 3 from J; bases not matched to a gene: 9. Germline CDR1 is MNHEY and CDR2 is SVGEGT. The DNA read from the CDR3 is TGTGCCAGCAGAATCGGGACAGGGGGACGGTACACTGAA. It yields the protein CASRIGTGGRYTE. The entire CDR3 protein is CASRIGTGGRYTEAFF.

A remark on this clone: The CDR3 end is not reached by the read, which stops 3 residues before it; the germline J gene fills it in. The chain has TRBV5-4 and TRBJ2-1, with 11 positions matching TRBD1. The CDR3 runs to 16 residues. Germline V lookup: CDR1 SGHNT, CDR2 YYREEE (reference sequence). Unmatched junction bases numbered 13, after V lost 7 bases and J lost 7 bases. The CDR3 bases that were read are TGTGCCAGCTCCTTACTAGGGACAGGGGGGAATAATGAG. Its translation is CASSLLGTGGNNE. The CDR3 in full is CASSLLGTGGNNEQFF.

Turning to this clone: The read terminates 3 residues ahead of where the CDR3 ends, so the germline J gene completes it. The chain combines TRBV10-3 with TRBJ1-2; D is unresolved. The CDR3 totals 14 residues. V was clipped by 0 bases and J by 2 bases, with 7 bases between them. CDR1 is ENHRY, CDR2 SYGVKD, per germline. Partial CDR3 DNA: TGTGCCATCAGTGAGTCGGCAGGAAACTATGGC. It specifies CAISESAGNYG. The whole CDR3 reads CAISESAGNYGYTF.

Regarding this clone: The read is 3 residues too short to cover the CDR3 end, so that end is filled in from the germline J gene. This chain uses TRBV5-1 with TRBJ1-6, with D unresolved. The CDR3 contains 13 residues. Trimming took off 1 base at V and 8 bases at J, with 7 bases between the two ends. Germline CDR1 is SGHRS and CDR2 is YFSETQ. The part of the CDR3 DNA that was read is TGCGCCAGCAGCTTGTCCGGTTATTCACCC. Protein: CASSLSGYSP. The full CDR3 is CASSLSGYSPLHF.

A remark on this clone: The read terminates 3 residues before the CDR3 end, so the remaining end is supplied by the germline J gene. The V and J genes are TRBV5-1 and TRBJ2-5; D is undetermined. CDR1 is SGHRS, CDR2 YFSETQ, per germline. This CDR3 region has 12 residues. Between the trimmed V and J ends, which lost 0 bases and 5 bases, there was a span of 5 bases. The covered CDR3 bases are TGCGCCAGCAGCTTGGCCCGGGAGACC. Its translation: CASSLARET. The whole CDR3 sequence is CASSLARETQYF.

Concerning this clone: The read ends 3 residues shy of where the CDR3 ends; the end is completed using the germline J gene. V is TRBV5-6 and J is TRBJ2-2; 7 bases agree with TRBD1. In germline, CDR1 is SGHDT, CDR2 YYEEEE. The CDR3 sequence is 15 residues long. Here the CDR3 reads CASSLTKQGNEKLFF. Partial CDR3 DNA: TGTGCCAGCAGCTTGACTAAACAGGGGAATGAAAAG. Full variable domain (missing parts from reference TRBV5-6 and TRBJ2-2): DAGVTQSPTHLIKTRGQQVTLRCSPKSGHDTVSWYQQALGQGPQFIFQYYEEEERQRGNFPDRFSGHQFPNYSSELNVNALLLGDSALYLCASSLTKQGNEKLFFGEGSRLTVL.

The sequenced part of the CDR3 DNA is TGTGCCAGCAGCCAGGCGGGGCCC. This sequence encodes CASSQAGP. Given in full, the CDR3 is CASSQAGPQHF. This chain connects TRBV28 to TRBJ1-5; D is unresolved. Read sequence stops 3 residues before the CDR3 end, and the germline J gene provides the missing end. The germline gives CDR1 MDHEN, CDR2 SYDVKM. V lost 6 bases and J lost 9, with 9 bases in between. This CDR3 has 11 residues.

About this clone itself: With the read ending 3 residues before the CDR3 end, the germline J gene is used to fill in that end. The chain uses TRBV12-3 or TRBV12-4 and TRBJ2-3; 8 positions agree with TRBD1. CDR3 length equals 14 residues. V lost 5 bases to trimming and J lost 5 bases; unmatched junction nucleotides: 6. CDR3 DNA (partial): TGTGCCAGCAGTCCCAGACAGGGGAGAGATACG. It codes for CASSPRQGRDT. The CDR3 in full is CASSPRQGRDTQYF.

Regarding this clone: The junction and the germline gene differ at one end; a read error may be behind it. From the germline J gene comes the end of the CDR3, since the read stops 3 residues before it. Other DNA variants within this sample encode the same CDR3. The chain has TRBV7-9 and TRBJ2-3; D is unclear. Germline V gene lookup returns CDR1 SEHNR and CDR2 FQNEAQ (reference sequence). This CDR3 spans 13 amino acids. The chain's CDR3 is CSSSLDLRDTQYF. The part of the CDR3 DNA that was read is TGTTCCAGCAGCTTAGATTTGAGGGATACG.

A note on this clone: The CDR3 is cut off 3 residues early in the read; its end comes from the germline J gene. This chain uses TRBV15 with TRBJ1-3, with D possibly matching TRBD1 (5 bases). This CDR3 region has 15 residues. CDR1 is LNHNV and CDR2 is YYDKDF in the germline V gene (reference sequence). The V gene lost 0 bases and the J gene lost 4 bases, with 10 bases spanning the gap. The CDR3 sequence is CATSRDRGNGNTIYF. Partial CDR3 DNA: TGTGCCACCAGCAGAGATAGGGGAAACGGAAACACC. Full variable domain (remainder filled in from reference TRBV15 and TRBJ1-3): DAMVIQNPRYQVTQFGKPVTLSCSQTLNHNVMYWYQQKSSQAPKLLFHYYDKDFNNEADTPDNFQSRRPNTSFCFLDIRSPGLGDTAMYLCATSRDRGNGNTIYFGEGSWLTVV.

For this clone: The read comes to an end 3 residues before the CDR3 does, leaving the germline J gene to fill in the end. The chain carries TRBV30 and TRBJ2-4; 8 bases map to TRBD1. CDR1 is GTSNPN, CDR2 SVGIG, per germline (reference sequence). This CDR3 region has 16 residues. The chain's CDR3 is CAWRLTGQGVVGGQYF. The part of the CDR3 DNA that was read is TGTGCCTGGAGGCTCACCGGACAGGGAGTCGTGGGCGGT.

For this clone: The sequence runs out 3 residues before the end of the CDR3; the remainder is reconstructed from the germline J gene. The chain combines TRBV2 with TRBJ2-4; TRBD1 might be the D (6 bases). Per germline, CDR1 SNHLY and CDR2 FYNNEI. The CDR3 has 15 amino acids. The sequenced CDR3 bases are TGTGCCAGCAGTGAAGCTGGTCAGGGGCCCTATGGT. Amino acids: CASSEAGQGPYG. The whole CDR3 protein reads CASSEAGQGPYGQYF.

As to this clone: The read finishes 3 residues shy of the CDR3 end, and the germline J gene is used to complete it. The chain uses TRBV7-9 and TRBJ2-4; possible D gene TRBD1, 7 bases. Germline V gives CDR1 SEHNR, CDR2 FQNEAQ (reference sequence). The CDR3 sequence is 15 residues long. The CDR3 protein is CASSPGTADFGGQYF. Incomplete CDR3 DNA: TGTGCCAGCAGCCCCGGGACAGCCGACTTCGGGGGT.

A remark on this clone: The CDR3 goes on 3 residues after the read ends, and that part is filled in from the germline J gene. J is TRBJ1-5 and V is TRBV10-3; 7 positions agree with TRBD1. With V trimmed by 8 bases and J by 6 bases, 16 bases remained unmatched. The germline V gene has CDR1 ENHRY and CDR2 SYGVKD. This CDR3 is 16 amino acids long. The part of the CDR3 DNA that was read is TGTGCCATCTCAGAGGGCACAGGGGCCGGGGTTCAGCCC. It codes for CAISEGTGAGVQP. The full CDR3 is CAISEGTGAGVQPQHF.

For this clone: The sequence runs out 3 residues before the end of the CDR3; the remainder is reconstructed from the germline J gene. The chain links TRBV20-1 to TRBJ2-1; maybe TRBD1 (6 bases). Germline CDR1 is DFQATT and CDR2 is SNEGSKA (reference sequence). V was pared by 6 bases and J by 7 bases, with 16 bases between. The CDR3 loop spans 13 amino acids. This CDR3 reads CSAQPGHQNEQFF. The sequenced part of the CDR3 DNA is TGCAGTGCCCAACCGGGACATCAAAATGAG.

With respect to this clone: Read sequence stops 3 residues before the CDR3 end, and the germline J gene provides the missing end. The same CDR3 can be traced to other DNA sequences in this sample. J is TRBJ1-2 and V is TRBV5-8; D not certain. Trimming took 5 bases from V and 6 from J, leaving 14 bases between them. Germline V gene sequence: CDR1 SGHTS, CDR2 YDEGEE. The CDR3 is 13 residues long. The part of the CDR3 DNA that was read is TGTGCCAGCAGTAGGGAGCCCGGGGATGGC. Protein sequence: CASSREPGDG. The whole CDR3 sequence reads CASSREPGDGYTF.

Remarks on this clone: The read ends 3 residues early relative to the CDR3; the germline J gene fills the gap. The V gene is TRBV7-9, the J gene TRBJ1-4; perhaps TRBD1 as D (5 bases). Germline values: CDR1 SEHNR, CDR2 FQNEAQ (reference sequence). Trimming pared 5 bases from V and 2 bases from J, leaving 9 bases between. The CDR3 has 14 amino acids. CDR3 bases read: TGTGCCAGCAGCAGACAGACCACTAATGAAAAA. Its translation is CASSRQTTNEK. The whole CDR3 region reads CASSRQTTNEKLFF.

The CDR3 is CASKEGAVPEAFF. The covered CDR3 bases are TGTGCCAGCAAAGAGGGGGCCGTCCCTGAA. The V and J genes are TRBV6-2 or TRBV6-3 and TRBJ1-1, with 7 positions matching TRBD1. The read terminates 3 residues ahead of where the CDR3 ends, so the germline J gene completes it. CDR1 is MNHEY, CDR2 SVGEGT, per germline. Unmatched junction bases numbered 8, after V lost 7 bases and J lost 6 bases. There are 13 residues in the CDR3.

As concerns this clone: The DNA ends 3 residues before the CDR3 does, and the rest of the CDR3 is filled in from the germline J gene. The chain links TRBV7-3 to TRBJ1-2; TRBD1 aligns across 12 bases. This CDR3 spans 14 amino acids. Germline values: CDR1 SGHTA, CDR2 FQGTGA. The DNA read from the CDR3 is TGTGCCAGCAGCGCGGGACAGGGGGCGAGCGGC. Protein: CASSAGQGASG. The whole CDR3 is CASSAGQGASGYTF.

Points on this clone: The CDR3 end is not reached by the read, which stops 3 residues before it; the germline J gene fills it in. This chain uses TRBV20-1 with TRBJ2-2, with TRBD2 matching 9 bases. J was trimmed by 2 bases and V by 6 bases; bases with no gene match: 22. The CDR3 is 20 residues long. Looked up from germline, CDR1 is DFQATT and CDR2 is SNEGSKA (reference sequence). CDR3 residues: CSAPGRGGLIAGENTGELFF. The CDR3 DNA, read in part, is TGCAGTGCCCCCGGCAGGGGGGGCCTGATAGCGGGGGAAAACACCGGGGAG.

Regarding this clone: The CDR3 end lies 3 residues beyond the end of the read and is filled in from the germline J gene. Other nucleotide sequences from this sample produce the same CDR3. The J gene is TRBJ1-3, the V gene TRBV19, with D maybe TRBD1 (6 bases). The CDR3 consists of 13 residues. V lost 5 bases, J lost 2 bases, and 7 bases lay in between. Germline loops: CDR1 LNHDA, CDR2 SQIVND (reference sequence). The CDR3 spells CASSWGPGNTIYF. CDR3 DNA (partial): TGTGCCAGTAGTTGGGGGCCTGGAAACACC.

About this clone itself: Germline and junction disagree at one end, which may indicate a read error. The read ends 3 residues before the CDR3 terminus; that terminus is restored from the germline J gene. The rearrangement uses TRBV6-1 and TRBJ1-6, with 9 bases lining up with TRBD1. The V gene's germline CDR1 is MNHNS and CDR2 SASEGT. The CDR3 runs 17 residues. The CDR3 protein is CASSEGTNRGLNSPLHF. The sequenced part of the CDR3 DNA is TGTGCCAGCAGCGAAGGTACGAACAGGGGGCTGAATTCACCC.

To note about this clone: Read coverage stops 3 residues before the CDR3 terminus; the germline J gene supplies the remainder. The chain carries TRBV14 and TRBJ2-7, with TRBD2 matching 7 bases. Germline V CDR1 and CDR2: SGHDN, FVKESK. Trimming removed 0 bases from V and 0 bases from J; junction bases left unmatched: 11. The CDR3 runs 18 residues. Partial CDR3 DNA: TGTGCCAGCAGCCAAGAGGGATTGTTCCTAGCGGACTCCTACGAG. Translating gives CASSQEGLFLADSYE. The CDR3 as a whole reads CASSQEGLFLADSYEQYF.

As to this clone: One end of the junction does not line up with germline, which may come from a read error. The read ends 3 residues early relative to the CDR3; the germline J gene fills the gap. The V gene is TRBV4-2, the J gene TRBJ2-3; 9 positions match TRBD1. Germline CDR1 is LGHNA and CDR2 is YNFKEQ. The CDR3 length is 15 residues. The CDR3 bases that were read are TGCGCCAGCAGCCAAGCCCGGGGACAGGGATATACG. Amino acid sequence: CASSQARGQGYT. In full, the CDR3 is CASSQARGQGYTQYF.

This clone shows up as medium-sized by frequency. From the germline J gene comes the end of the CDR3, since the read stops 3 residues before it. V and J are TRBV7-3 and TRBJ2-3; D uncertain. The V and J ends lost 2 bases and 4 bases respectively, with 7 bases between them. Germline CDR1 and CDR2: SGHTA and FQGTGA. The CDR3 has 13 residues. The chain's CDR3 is CASSLSEADTQYF. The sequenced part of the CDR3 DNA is TGTGCCAGCAGCTTATCCGAGGCAGATACG.

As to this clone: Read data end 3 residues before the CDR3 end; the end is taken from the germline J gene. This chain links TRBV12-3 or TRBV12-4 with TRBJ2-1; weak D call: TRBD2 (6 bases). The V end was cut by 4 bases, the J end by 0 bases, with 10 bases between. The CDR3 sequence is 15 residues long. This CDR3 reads CASSSGTPSYNEQFF. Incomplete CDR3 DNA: TGTGCCAGCAGTTCCGGGACTCCCTCCTACAATGAG.